These T cell receptor beta chains were read from a single sample in a study of OX40 agonist ivuxolimab in advanced cancers. Here immunoSEQ multiplex PCR was the method, and the copy in TCRdb shows in-frame clones only, minus some. The sample consists of tens of thousands of clones, about 88% of them appearing once. The specimen comprised CD4+ or CD8+ T cells sorted from blood, sampled in a trial of the OX40 agonist ivuxolimab. The origin of the receptors is an adult with an advanced solid tumor such as melanoma, head and neck, liver or kidney cancer. The CDR3 runs from the conserved cysteine through the conserved F or W. A D gene is named only where the DNA matches it firmly. For some rows the clone size is stated as once, few or many, or as a class when expanded; others skip it.

NA	NA	TRBV14	TRBJ1-5	TGTGCCAGCAGCCAAGAAGTTGGGATTCAGCCCCAGCATTTT	CASSQEVGIQPQHF
NA	NA	TRBV30	TRBJ2-5	TGTGCCTGGAGTAGTGGCAGGGGCCAAGAGACCCAGTACTTC	CAWSSGRGQETQYF
NA	TRBD2	TRBV7-6	TRBJ2-1	TGTGCCAGCAGCCCTGGACTAGCGGGGGCCTCCTACAATGAGCAGTTCTTC	CASSPGLAGASYNEQFF
few	TRBD2	TRBV11-2	TRBJ2-1	TGTGCCAGCAGCTTAGGCGGGAGGGAGGCTGAGCAGTTCTTC	CASSLGGREAEQFF
NA	NA	TRBV28	TRBJ2-1	TGTGCCAGGAAAAATAGGCGCGTCGACAATGAGCAGTTCTTC	CARKNRRVDNEQFF
NA	TRBD1	TRBV4-3	TRBJ1-3	TGCGCCAGCAGCCGGACAGGGGTATCGCTCTCTGGAAACACCATATATTTT	CASSRTGVSLSGNTIYF
NA	NA	TRBV7-9	TRBJ2-7	TGTGCCAGCAGCTTTGGACCCTCCGAGCAGTACTTC	CASSFGPSEQYF
NA	TRBD2	TRBV4-3	TRBJ2-1	TGCGCCAGCAGCAGGTCTAGCGGGGCCTACAATGAGCAGTTCTTC	CASSRSSGAYNEQFF
NA	NA	TRBV7-9	TRBJ1-3	TGTGCCAGCTCCGAGAACGATATCTCTGGAAACACCATATATTTT	CASSENDISGNTIYF
once	NA	TRBV4-1	TRBJ1-2	TGCGCCAGCAGCCAAGAGAGGCAGTTCTATGGCTACACCTTC	CASSQERQFYGYTF
NA	NA	TRBV28	TRBJ1-2	TGTGCCAGCAGTTTGTGGGATAACTATGGCTACACCTTC	CASSLWDNYGYTF
NA	NA	TRBV7-3	TRBJ2-3	TGTGCCAGCAGCCCCCGGGGGACTAGCACAGATACGCAGTATTTT	CASSPRGTSTDTQYF
NA	NA	TRBV5-5	TRBJ2-7	TGTGCCAGCAGCTCCCTAGTGGGCGAGCAGTACTTC	CASSSLVGEQYF
NA	NA	TRBV18	TRBJ2-2	TGTGCCAGCTCACGTACCGACACCGGGGAGCTGTTTTTT	CASSRTDTGELFF
NA	NA	TRBV5-6	TRBJ2-7	TGTGCCAGCAGCTTGGCCGCGGACTACGAGCAGTACTTC	CASSLAADYEQYF
NA	NA	TRBV10-2	TRBJ2-7	TGCGCCAGCAGTGAGTCCCCGCCTTCCTACGAGCAGTACTTC	CASSESPPSYEQYF
NA	TRBD1	TRBV19	TRBJ1-5	TGTGCCAGTAGTATTTTTTTTGGGACAGGGAAGAGCGATCAGCCCCAGCATTTT	CASSIFFGTGKSDQPQHF
NA	NA	TRBV4-3	TRBJ1-2	TGCGCCAGCAGCCAAGTGGCAGACTATAACTATGGCTACACCTTC	CASSQVADYNYGYTF
many	NA	TRBV27	TRBJ1-5	TGTGCCAGCAGTTTAGTTAGTGGGCTCAGCCAGCCCCAGCATTTT	CASSLVSGLSQPQHF
NA	NA	TRBV6-5	TRBJ1-1	TGTGCCAGCAGTTACGAATGGCAGGGGAAATACACTGAAGCTTTCTTT	CASSYEWQGKYTEAFF
once	NA	TRBV15	TRBJ2-7	TGTGCCACCAGCAGAGAAAGGGACACCACCTACGAGCAGTACTTC	CATSRERDTTYEQYF
NA	NA	TRBV4-3	TRBJ2-1	TGCGCCAGCAGCCAAGATCGGACCCTCAATGAGCAGTTCTTC	CASSQDRTLNEQFF